Listed below are T cell receptor beta chains from one sample, sequenced in a study of cytomegalovirus exposure and HLA in healthy donors. Clones were sequenced by immunoSEQ multiplex PCR, and TCRdb holds only the in-frame ones, with some missing. The sample includes roughly 150,000 clones, around 84% of them seen just once. The sample comprised PBMCs. The receptors shown here come from a man aged 25 to 45 in good health and CMV-seropositive. Each CDR3 is given with its conserved first and last residue. Each record gives: V gene, D gene, J gene, clone size, CDR3 protein, CDR3 DNA. D genes are given only for firm matches. The size entry is marked missing in some rows and otherwise reads once, few, many or a size class.

V: TRBV25-1; D: TRBD2; J: TRBJ2-3; size: .; CDR3: CASSEGGLAGLGDTQYF; DNA: TGTGCCAGCAGTGAGGGCGGACTAGCGGGATTAGGAGATACGCAGTATTTT
V: TRBV11-2; D: .; J: TRBJ1-1; size: .; CDR3: CASSLDFGGTEAFF; DNA: TGTGCCAGCAGCTTAGATTTCGGGGGTACTGAAGCTTTCTTT
V: TRBV5-1; D: TRBD1; J: TRBJ1-1; size: .; CDR3: CASSWGQGGRNTEAFF; DNA: TGCGCCAGCAGCTGGGGACAGGGGGGGAGGAACACTGAAGCTTTCTTT
V: TRBV7-9; D: .; J: TRBJ2-1; size: .; CDR3: CASSLPLRNEQFF; DNA: TGTGCCAGCAGCCTACCACTTAGAAATGAGCAGTTCTTC
V: TRBV28; D: .; J: TRBJ1-1; size: .; CDR3: CASSPLRVATEAFF; DNA: TGTGCCAGCAGTCCTCTCAGGGTGGCCACTGAAGCTTTCTTT
V: TRBV5-4; D: .; J: TRBJ2-1; size: .; CDR3: CASSLALARANEQFF; DNA: TGTGCCAGCAGCTTGGCCCTAGCAAGGGCCAATGAGCAGTTCTTC
V: TRBV5-5; D: .; J: TRBJ1-1; size: .; CDR3: CASSFTERENTEAFF; DNA: TGTGCCAGCAGCTTCACAGAAAGAGAGAACACTGAAGCTTTCTTT
V: TRBV6-5; D: .; J: TRBJ2-3; size: .; CDR3: CASSYGAVRTDTQYF; DNA: TGTGCCAGCAGTTACGGGGCGGTACGCACAGATACGCAGTATTTT
V: TRBV7-9; D: TRBD1; J: TRBJ2-3; size: .; CDR3: CASSHRDRANTQYF; DNA: TGTGCCAGCAGCCACCGGGACAGGGCGAATACGCAGTATTTT
V: TRBV23-1; D: TRBD2; J: TRBJ2-5; size: few; CDR3: CASSQSILAGVKETQYF; DNA: TGCGCCAGCAGTCAATCCATACTAGCGGGAGTTAAAGAGACCCAGTACTTC
V: TRBV29-1; D: .; J: TRBJ2-2; size: few; CDR3: CSAPNREGSTGELFF; DNA: TGCAGCGCACCCAACAGGGAGGGGAGCACCGGGGAGCTGTTTTTT
V: TRBV5-1; D: TRBD1; J: TRBJ1-2; size: once; CDR3: CASSLVGQGIHGYTF; DNA: TGCGCCAGCAGCTTGGTTGGACAGGGGATCCATGGCTACACCTTC
V: TRBV4-1; D: .; J: TRBJ2-7; size: .; CDR3: CASSRQIRDTEQYF; DNA: TGCGCCAGCAGCCGACAAATAAGGGACACCGAGCAGTACTTC
V: TRBV5-1; D: TRBD1; J: TRBJ2-7; size: .; CDR3: CASSFGGVPGTGGAYEQYF; DNA: TGCGCCAGCAGCTTCGGAGGGGTTCCCGGGACAGGGGGCGCGTACGAGCAATACTTC
V: TRBV4-2; D: .; J: TRBJ2-1; size: .; CDR3: CASSQDQGSSDEQFF; DNA: TGTGCCAGCAGCCAAGATCAGGGGAGCTCGGATGAGCAGTTCTTC
V: TRBV11-2; D: TRBD1; J: TRBJ2-1; size: once; CDR3: CASSRQGAGGNEQFF; DNA: TGTGCCAGCAGTCGACAGGGGGCTGGAGGGAATGAGCAGTTCTTC
V: TRBV5-1; D: TRBD2; J: TRBJ2-1; size: .; CDR3: CASSIGTSGSYNEQFF; DNA: TGCGCCAGCAGCATCGGGACTAGCGGGAGTTACAATGAGCAGTTCTTC
V: TRBV5-1; D: TRBD1; J: TRBJ1-1; size: few; CDR3: CASSFGTAETEAFF; DNA: TGCGCCAGCAGCTTCGGGACAGCCGAAACGGAAGCTTTCTTT
V: TRBV4-1; D: .; J: TRBJ2-5; size: .; CDR3: CASSQGRGGETQYF; DNA: TGTGCCAGCAGCCAAGGGCGGGGAGGAGAGACCCAGTACTTC
V: TRBV5-1; D: .; J: TRBJ1-3; size: .; CDR3: CASSLVSGAGNTIYF; DNA: TGCGCCAGCAGCTTGGTCAGCGGCGCTGGAAACACCATATATTTT
V: TRBV7-9; D: .; J: TRBJ1-2; size: once; CDR3: CSSSQVGYGYTF; DNA: TGTTCCAGCAGCCAGGTCGGTTATGGCTACACCTTC
V: TRBV5-4; D: TRBD2; J: TRBJ2-4; size: .; CDR3: CASSFIPSGMGKNIQYF; DNA: TGTGCCAGCAGCTTCATTCCTAGCGGGATGGGGAAAAACATTCAGTACTTC
V: TRBV7-2; D: .; J: TRBJ2-2; size: .; CDR3: CASSPWGAGTTGELFF; DNA: TGTGCCAGCAGCCCCTGGGGAGCGGGGACAACCGGGGAGCTGTTTTTT